A selection of T cell receptor beta chains follows, all from one sample in a study of type 1 and type 2 diabetes patients. TCRdb reprocessed the multiplex PCR reads with MiXCR, giving one entry per CDR3 protein. This table holds 250,000 or so distinct CDR3 sequences, roughly 50% found once. The source material was peripheral blood mononuclear cells (PBMCs). Receptors were obtained from a man in his late teens or twenties with type 2 diabetes. The CDR3 runs from the conserved cysteine through the conserved F or W. Fields, in order: D gene, J gene, clone size, V gene, CDR3 protein, CDR3 DNA. D genes are given only for firm matches. The size field is filled for only some rows; it gives once, few, many or a size class.

>-|TRBJ1-2|-|TRBV5-1
CASSFATYGYTF
TGCGCCAGCAGCTTTGCCACCTATGGCTACACCTTC
>TRBD1|TRBJ1-6|few|TRBV11-2
CASSLGTGGGSPLHF
TGTGCCAGCAGCTTAGGCACAGGGGGCGGATCACCCCTCCACTTT
>-|TRBJ2-1|few|TRBV15
CATSREGSSPLYNEQFF
TGTGCCACCAGCAGAGAGGGCAGTTCCCCCCTTTACAATGAGCAGTTCTTC
>-|TRBJ2-1|-|TRBV5-8
CASSPVLVSVRREQFF
TGTGCCAGCAGCCCGGTTCTGGTGTCGGTGAGGAGGGAGCAGTTCTTC
>-|TRBJ2-5|-|TRBV7-8
CASKVGRAGSPLQETQYF
TGTGCCAGCAAAGTTGGACGGGCGGGAAGTCCCCTCCAAGAGACCCAGTACTTC
>-|TRBJ2-2|-|TRBV10-3
CAISNQSTGELFF
TGTGCCATCAGTAACCAGTCCACCGGGGAGCTGTTTTTT
>TRBD1|TRBJ1-4|few|TRBV2
CASSGTAGSEKLFF
TGTGCCAGCTCGGGGACAGCTGGGAGTGAAAAACTGTTTTTT
>TRBD1|TRBJ2-7|few|TRBV7-3
CASSAGTGDYEQYF
TGTGCCAGCAGCGCCGGGACAGGGGACTACGAGCAGTACTTC
>TRBD1|TRBJ2-7|-|TRBV7-2
CASSLFGTEIYEQYF
TGTGCCAGCAGCCTGTTCGGGACAGAGATCTACGAGCAGTACTTC
>-|TRBJ1-1|-|TRBV4-3
CASSQDRPSEAFF
TGCGCCAGCAGCCAAGACCGGCCCTCTGAAGCTTTCTTT
>-|TRBJ2-7|-|TRBV11-3
CASSPDYYEQYF
TGTGCCAGCTCACCAGATTACTACGAGCAGTACTTC
>TRBD1|TRBJ2-7|few|TRBV6-5
CASSLDRDRGRWEQYF
TGTGCCAGCAGTTTAGACCGGGACAGGGGGCGGTGGGAGCAGTACTTC
>-|TRBJ2-5|-|TRBV19
CASSIDWGNYQETQYF
TGTGCCAGTAGTATAGATTGGGGCAACTACCAAGAGACCCAGTACTTC
>TRBD2|TRBJ2-2|-|TRBV13
CASSSLLAGGVTAGAGELFF
TGTGCCAGCAGCTCCCTCCTAGCGGGAGGGGTGACTGCCGGGGCCGGGGAGCTGTTTTTT
>-|TRBJ2-3|-|TRBV20-1
CSAHLGGDTQYF
TGCAGTGCTCATCTCGGTGGGGATACGCAGTATTTT
>TRBD2|TRBJ2-1|-|TRBV6-1
CASSDLAGVYNEQFF
TGCGCCAGCAGTGACCTAGCGGGAGTATACAATGAGCAGTTCTTC
>-|TRBJ2-3|-|TRBV29-1
CSVPRKASSTDTQYF
TGCAGCGTCCCCAGAAAGGCCTCTAGCACAGATACGCAGTATTTT
>-|TRBJ1-5|-|TRBV19
CASQIVGSNQPQHF
TGTGCCAGTCAGATAGTAGGGAGCAATCAGCCCCAGCATTTT
>TRBD2|TRBJ2-3|once|TRBV10-3
CAIATAGVPDTQYF
TGTGCCATCGCAACAGCGGGGGTACCAGATACGCAGTATTTT
>TRBD2|TRBJ2-3|few|TRBV24-1
CATSDPGLARADTQYF
TGTGCCACCAGTGACCCAGGACTAGCGAGGGCGGATACGCAGTATTTT
>-|TRBJ2-7|-|TRBV11-3
CASSSGSRQQYF
TGTGCCAGCAGCTCAGGATCAAGGCAGCAGTACTTC
>-|TRBJ1-1|-|TRBV2
CASRMGTRTPNPPEAFF
TGTGCCAGCAGAATGGGGACCAGGACTCCGAACCCGCCTGAAGCTTTCTTT
>-|TRBJ1-1|-|TRBV28
CATQAGPLNTEAFF
TGTGCCACCCAAGCGGGGCCATTGAACACTGAAGCTTTCTTT
>-|TRBJ2-1|many|TRBV2
CVSNLEYNEQFF
TGTGTTAGCAACCTAGAGTACAATGAGCAGTTCTTC
>-|TRBJ2-7|-|TRBV20-1
CSARLSTPGTQHYEQYF
TGCAGTGCTAGGCTGTCAACACCCGGGACCCAGCACTACGAGCAGTACTTC
>-|TRBJ1-1|-|TRBV5-1
CASSLARTTEAFF
TGCGCCAGCAGCTTGGCCCGGACCACTGAAGCTTTCTTT
>TRBD2|TRBJ2-7|-|TRBV6-4
CASSGTSGSFHEQYF
TGTGCCAGCAGTGGGACTAGCGGGAGTTTCCACGAGCAGTACTTC
>TRBD2|TRBJ2-1|few|TRBV20-1
CSASQTSGEWASYNEQFF
TGCAGTGCCTCCCAAACTAGCGGGGAATGGGCGTCCTACAATGAGCAGTTCTTC
>-|TRBJ2-5|-|TRBV2
CASAVGGAGYKTQYF
TGTGCCAGCGCAGTAGGGGGGGCAGGGTATAAGACCCAGTACTTC
>-|TRBJ1-1|few|TRBV19
CASSITPPTEAFF
TGTGCCAGTAGTATTACTCCGCCCACTGAAGCTTTCTTT
>-|TRBJ1-1|-|TRBV4-3
CASSLLPDRNTEAFF
TGCGCCAGCAGCCTCCTCCCGGACCGCAACACTGAAGCTTTCTTT
>-|TRBJ1-1|many|TRBV7-2
CASRKGGSEAFF
TGTGCCAGCCGAAAAGGGGGTTCTGAAGCTTTCTTT
>-|TRBJ1-1|-|TRBV5-8
CARQDLNTEAFF
TGTGCCCGACAGGATTTGAACACTGAAGCTTTCTTT